The 23 T cell receptor beta chains reported below all come from one sample, sequenced in a study of blood T cells in healthy people across ages. A second PCR, run for about 7 to 11 cycles, used a sample-barcoded 5' primer plus a J-beta primer mix. In TCRdb, the 5' RACE reads were re-called with MiXCR into one record per CDR3 protein. This sample has 630,000 or so distinct CDR3 sequences, with about 30% found just once. Material for sequencing was blood. These receptors were taken from a woman aged 80 or over in good health.

This clonotype has at least ten counts. The chain has TRBV5-1 and TRBJ2-4; maybe TRBD2 (5 bases). This CDR3 is 15 amino acids long. Germline V gene data show CDR1 as SGHRS and CDR2 as YFSETQ. V lost 5 bases and J 0 bases, leaving 12 bases between the germline ends. The CDR3 region is CASRLGELAKNIQYF. CDR3 DNA sequence: TGCGCCAGCAGGCTGGGAGAACTAGCCAAAAACATTCAGTACTTC. The entire variable domain, with the rest obtained from reference TRBV5-1 and TRBJ2-4, is as follows: KAGVTQTPRYLIKTRGQQVTLSCSPISGHRSVSWYQQTPGQGLQFLFEYFSETQRNKGNFPGRFSGRQFSNSRSEMNVSTLELGDSALYLCASRLGELAKNIQYFGAGTRLSVL.

This clonotype was picked up many times. V gene TRBV7-9 combines with J gene TRBJ1-2; maybe TRBD1 (5 bases). This CDR3 is 12 amino acids long. Germline V lookup: CDR1 SEHNR, CDR2 FQNEAQ (reference sequence). The germline V and J ends were trimmed by 5 bases and 4 bases, with 8 bases remaining between them. For the CDR3, the DNA is TGTGCCAGCAGCGACGGGGGCTATGGCTACACCTTC. Translated: CASSDGGYGYTF.

This clonotype was seen a few times. This may arise from a read error, as a much more abundant clone is one base away. The rearrangement joins TRBV7-2 to TRBJ2-7; TRBD1 aligns across 10 bases. Germline values: CDR1 SGHTA, CDR2 FQGNSA. V dropped 5 bases and J dropped 2; count of bases not matched to a gene: 9. The CDR3 has 16 residues. CDR3 coding DNA: TGTGCCAGCAGCCTAGGTGGGGGACAGGGGACCTACGAGCAGTACTTC. Its protein product is CASSLGGGQGTYEQYF.

The J gene is TRBJ2-1, the V gene TRBV2; D may be TRBD2 (5 bases). Per the germline V gene, CDR1 is SNHLY and CDR2 is FYNNEI. This CDR3 comprises 11 residues. The V end was cut by 7 bases, the J end by 13 bases, with 14 bases between. Written as DNA, the CDR3 is TGTGCCAGCACTCCACTAGAGACCCAGTTCTTC. This gives the protein CASTPLETQFF.

This clonotype is a singleton in its sample. As DNA, the CDR3 is TGTGCCAGCTCACAGGGGGTGGGCAGGACCTACAATGAGCAGTTCTTC. This codes for CASSQGVGRTYNEQFF. This chain uses TRBV18 with TRBJ2-1; perhaps TRBD1 as D (6 bases). Trimming took 4 bases from V and 2 from J, leaving 15 bases between them. The germline V gene encodes CDR1 KGHSH and CDR2 LQKENI. This CDR3 spans 16 amino acids.

The chain combines TRBV6-6 with TRBJ1-5; D possibly corresponds to TRBD1 (5 bases). This CDR3 is built from 15 residues. The germline V gene has CDR1 MNHNY and CDR2 SVGAGI (reference sequence). V gave up 3 bases and J gave up 7 bases, with 16 bases separating them. The CDR3 nucleotides are TGTGCCAGCAGTTATAAGAGCGGCAGGGTCCAGCCCCAGCATTTT. The encoded protein is CASSYKSGRVQPQHF.

This clonotype was observed a few times. The CDR3, as DNA: TGTGCCAGCAGTTCCCGGGCCCGAGACACAGATACGCAGTATTTT. This encodes CASSSRARDTDTQYF. The J gene is TRBJ2-3, the V gene TRBV27; D gene ambiguous. The V end lost 4 bases, the J end lost 2 bases, and 13 bases lay between the germline ends. CDR1 and CDR2 from the germline V gene are MNHEY and SMNVEV (reference sequence). This CDR3 comprises 15 residues.

The chain is built from TRBV7-2 and TRBJ2-7; TRBD2 matches at 13 bases. The germline V gene encodes CDR1 SGHTA and CDR2 FQGNSA. With 5 bases clipped from V and 3 bases from J, the junction kept 10 bases outside the gene matches. The CDR3 runs 17 residues. This CDR3 reads CASSPTSGGALGYEQYF. The DNA for the CDR3 is TGTGCCAGCAGCCCCACTAGCGGGGGGGCCTTGGGCTACGAGCAGTACTTC.

This clonotype was counted ten times or more. This sequence joins TRBV6-5 and TRBJ2-5; 12 positions match TRBD2. The CDR3 length is 15 residues. Germline CDR1 is MNHEY and CDR2 is SVGAGI. Trimming at V came to 2 bases and at J to 4 bases, leaving 2 bases not matched to a gene. The CDR3 DNA reads as TGTGCCAGCAGTTACCTAGCGGGGGGGCGAGAGACCCAGTACTTC. It is translated as CASSYLAGGRETQYF.

The table lists this clonotype with many counts. The rearrangement uses TRBV6-6 and TRBJ2-5; the D is unclear. Germline V lookup: CDR1 MNHNY, CDR2 SVGAGI (reference sequence). V was clipped by 4 bases and J by 1 base, with 19 bases between them. The CDR3 extends over 17 amino acids. CDR3 region: CASSSLGAQAPQETQYF. The CDR3 region has the DNA TGTGCCAGCAGTTCCCTAGGTGCTCAGGCCCCCCAAGAGACCCAGTACTTC.

This clonotype was observed once. This chain uses TRBV7-2 with TRBJ2-3, with D possibly being TRBD1 or TRBD2 (5 bases each). Germline CDR1 reads SGHTA; CDR2 reads FQGNSA. This CDR3 is 16 amino acids long. V lost 5 bases to trimming and J lost 0 bases, with 15 bases between them. Written as DNA, the CDR3 is TGTGCCAGCAGCCCGTCCGGGACCCTTAGCACAGATACGCAGTATTTT. It codes for CASSPSGTLSTDTQYF.

There are many counts of this clonotype. The chain recombines TRBV20-1 with TRBJ1-2; the D is unclear. Germline-derived CDR1 and CDR2 are DFQATT and SNEGSKA (reference sequence). This CDR3 comprises 13 residues. V lost 6 bases and J 2 bases, leaving 13 bases between the germline ends. The CDR3 is CSAQFVQNYGYTF. CDR3 coding DNA: TGCAGTGCACAATTTGTACAGAACTATGGCTACACCTTC.

The chain joins TRBV30 to TRBJ2-1; 9 bases fit TRBD2. Trimming at V came to 4 bases and at J to 8 bases, leaving 15 bases not matched to a gene. This CDR3 contains 16 residues. The germline V gene has CDR1 GTSNPN and CDR2 SVGIG (reference sequence). CDR3 nucleotides: TGTGCCTGGAAGGTAGCGGGGGCCGTTCCGGGGTATGAGCAGTTCTTC. Translated, it gives CAWKVAGAVPGYEQFF.

Many counts were recorded for this clonotype. The rearrangement joins TRBV30 to TRBJ2-4; D is perhaps TRBD1 or TRBD2 (6 bases each). There are 13 residues in the CDR3. CDR1 is GTSNPN, CDR2 SVGIG, per germline (reference sequence). V was pared by 5 bases and J by 9 bases, with 17 bases between. The CDR3 is CAWGTGAPSIQYF. The CDR3, as DNA: TGTGCCTGGGGAACGGGGGCACCTAGCATTCAGTACTTC.

CDR3 nucleotide sequence: TGTGCCAGCAGCTTAGCTCCCATGGGATACCAGCCCCAGCATTTT. This gives the protein CASSLAPMGYQPQHF. The V and J genes are TRBV7-8 and TRBJ1-5; unclear D gene. There are 15 residues in the CDR3. Deletions cut 0 bases from V and 7 bases from J, with 13 bases between. Germline loops: CDR1 SGHVS, CDR2 FQNEAQ.

This clonotype was seen ten or more times. The rearrangement links TRBV7-2 to TRBJ2-7; perhaps TRBD1 as D (6 bases). The CDR3 contains 16 residues. V lost 1 base to trimming and J lost 2 bases, with 15 bases between them. Per the germline V gene, CDR1 is SGHTA and CDR2 is FQGNSA. CDR3 DNA sequence: TGTGCCAGCAGCTTAGTACCCCCAGGGGTGGCCTACGAGCAGTACTTC. Its protein is CASSLVPPGVAYEQYF. Filled out from reference TRBV7-2 and TRBJ2-7, the complete variable domain reads GAGVSQSPSNKVTEKGKDVELRCDPISGHTALYWYRQSLGQGLEFLIYFQGNSAPDKSGLPSDRFSAERTGGSVSTLTIQRTQQEDSAVYLCASSLVPPGVAYEQYFGPGTRLTVT.

This clonotype was detected a few times. V and J are TRBV6-1 and TRBJ2-7; unclear D gene. Germline CDR1 and CDR2: MNHNS and SASEGT. CDR3 length: 11 residues. Trimming cost V 7 bases and J 6 bases, with 10 bases left between them. The CDR3 DNA follows: TGTGCCAGCAAGGATCGTGCCGAGCAGTACTTC. This codes for CASKDRAEQYF.

This clonotype was counted many times. The chain joins TRBV20-1 to TRBJ2-7, with D possibly being TRBD2 (6 bases). Germline V gene lookup returns CDR1 DFQATT and CDR2 SNEGSKA (reference sequence). This CDR3 has 13 amino acids. Trimming took 3 bases from V and 5 from J, leaving 14 bases between them. The CDR3, as DNA: TGCAGTGCTAGTGGGCGGGGTTTCCACGAGCAGTACTTC. It encodes CSASGRGFHEQYF.

The rearrangement links TRBV30 to TRBJ2-3, with TRBD2 identical over 7 bases. Germline loops: CDR1 GTSNPN, CDR2 SVGIG (reference sequence). The junction had 14 bases not matched to a gene; V was cut back by 5 bases and J by 6 bases. This CDR3 has 15 residues. DNA for the CDR3: TGTGCCTGGGAGAACAGCGGGACGGAAAGGGATACGCAGTATTTT. It encodes CAWENSGTERDTQYF.

The chain combines TRBV28 with TRBJ1-6; D remains ambiguous. Per the germline V gene, CDR1 is MDHEN and CDR2 is SYDVKM. Trimming stripped 6 bases from V and 8 bases from J, with 14 bases between. CDR3 length equals 14 residues. The CDR3 is CASRVQDLDSPLHF. The CDR3 DNA reads TGTGCCAGCAGAGTCCAGGATCTGGATTCACCCCTCCACTTT.

The V gene is TRBV7-2, the J gene TRBJ2-1; the D gene is possibly TRBD2 (7 bases). This CDR3 contains 17 residues. V dropped 1 base and J dropped 4 bases, with 17 bases sitting between them. Germline V gene lookup returns CDR1 SGHTA and CDR2 FQGNSA. CDR3 nucleotide sequence: TGTGCCAGCAGCTTAGTGGGGGGGGCAGCGGCTTACAATGAGCAGTTCTTC. Translation: CASSLVGGAAAYNEQFF.

The chain recombines TRBV7-2 with TRBJ1-2; TRBD1 agrees at 7 bases. Germline CDR1 is SGHTA and CDR2 is FQGNSA. This CDR3 is built from 13 residues. V was clipped by 5 bases and J by 5 bases; unmatched bases: 5. In DNA, the CDR3 is TGTGCCAGCAGCGGAGGGACAGAGTATGGCTACACCTTC. Protein: CASSGGTEYGYTF.

This clonotype was counted many times. The chain combines TRBV28 with TRBJ1-4; D call uncertain. This CDR3 spans 15 amino acids. Trimming cost V 5 bases and J 4 bases, with 14 bases left between them. CDR1 MDHEN and CDR2 SYDVKM come from the germline V gene. The DNA for the CDR3 is TGTGCCAGCAGTCTCAGAACGAAGGGTAATGAAAAACTGTTTTTT. This encodes CASSLRTKGNEKLFF. Full variable domain (missing parts from reference TRBV28 and TRBJ1-4): DVKVTQSSRYLVKRTGEKVFLECVQDMDHENMFWYRQDPGLGLRLIYFSYDVKMKEKGDIPEGYSVSREKKERFSLILESASTNQTSMYLCASSLRTKGNEKLFFGSGTQLSVL.